This is a list of T cell receptor beta chains from one sample in a study of response to subunit inactivated influenza vaccine. TCRdb reprocessed the RT-PCR reads via MiXCR and lists one record per CDR3 protein. Of a few hundred thousand distinct CDR3 sequences listed, 20% to 25% are singletons. The sequences come from PBMCs from blood, collected about 20 months after vaccination. The receptors here all came from a man between 50 and 70 years old who received an inactivated influenza vaccine. Each CDR3 is given with its conserved first and last residue. The D gene is left open where the match is weak. Size is stated for part of the rows, as once, few or many counts, or as a class when the clone is expanded.

CDR3,DNA,D,J,size,V,length
CASSRDRDPSGANVLTF,TGTGCCAGCAGCCGCGACAGGGACCCCTCTGGGGCCAACGTCCTGACTTTC,TRBD1,TRBJ2-6,NA,TRBV4-2,17
CASSSPRRGRPGNTIYF,TGTGCCAGCAGTTCCCCGAGGCGAGGGAGGCCTGGAAACACCATATATTTT,NA,TRBJ1-3,few,TRBV7-2,17
CASSSTDGNQPQHF,TGTGCCAGCAGTTCCACAGACGGCAATCAGCCCCAGCATTTT,NA,TRBJ1-5,many,TRBV11-2,14
CASSLNPGTGANDEQFF,TGTGCCAGCAGCTTAAATCCAGGGACAGGGGCGAACGATGAGCAGTTCTTC,TRBD1,TRBJ2-1,NA,TRBV7-9,17
CASIQGGQHYNEQFF,TGTGCCAGCATACAGGGGGGACAACACTACAATGAGCAGTTCTTC,TRBD1,TRBJ2-1,NA,TRBV6-2/TRBV6-3,15
CASGPGTPPQYF,TGTGCCAGCGGGCCGGGGACTCCACCGCAGTATTTT,NA,TRBJ2-3,NA,TRBV2,12
CASSVDSYNEQFF,TGTGCCAGCAGTGTGGACAGCTACAATGAGCAGTTCTTC,NA,TRBJ2-1,few,TRBV12-3/TRBV12-4,13
CASSRQGSGELFF,TGTGCCAGCAGCCGTCAGGGAAGCGGGGAGCTGTTTTTT,NA,TRBJ2-2,few,TRBV6-2/TRBV6-3,13
CASRAWRGGPGYTF,TGTGCCAGCAGAGCTTGGCGGGGGGGACCTGGCTACACCTTC,NA,TRBJ1-2,many,TRBV12-3/TRBV12-4,14
CASSLGQPFLMNTEAFF,TGTGCCAGCAGCCTGGGACAGCCCTTCTTAATGAACACTGAAGCTTTCTTT,TRBD1,TRBJ1-1,many,TRBV7-9,17
CSARAQHNSPLHF,TGCAGTGCTAGAGCCCAGCATAATTCACCCCTCCACTTT,NA,TRBJ1-6,NA,TRBV20-1,13
CASSLQLNSNQPQHF,TGTGCCAGCAGTTTGCAGCTTAATAGCAATCAGCCCCAGCATTTT,NA,TRBJ1-5,many,TRBV6-2/TRBV6-3,15
CASSPSPGTGARQLFF,TGCGCCAGCAGCCCGAGCCCTGGGACAGGGGCGCGTCAACTGTTTTTT,TRBD1,TRBJ1-4,NA,TRBV4-1,16
CASSPTGTVAFYGYTF,TGTGCCAGCAGCCCGACAGGAACGGTCGCTTTCTATGGCTACACCTTC,NA,TRBJ1-2,NA,TRBV11-2,16
CASMDRGLTDTQYF,TGTGCCAGCATGGACCGGGGACTCACAGATACGCAGTATTTT,NA,TRBJ2-3,large,TRBV6-1,14
CSARDLDRASYEQYF,TGCAGTGCTAGAGATCTAGATAGAGCCTCCTACGAGCAGTACTTC,NA,TRBJ2-7,NA,TRBV20-1,15
CSASGTEGSYNSPLHF,TGCAGTGCTAGCGGGACGGAGGGGTCCTATAATTCACCCCTCCACTTT,NA,TRBJ1-6,NA,TRBV20-1,16
CASDEVGGLRTEAFF,TGTGCCAGCGACGAAGTGGGGGGGCTGCGCACTGAAGCTTTCTTT,NA,TRBJ1-1,few,TRBV28,15
CASSVGPKDSPLHF,TGTGCCAGCAGCGTAGGGCCGAAGGATTCACCCCTCCACTTT,NA,TRBJ1-6,few,TRBV9,14
CASRTRGMGNQPQHF,TGTGCCAGTAGGACCAGGGGCATGGGCAATCAGCCCCAGCATTTT,NA,TRBJ1-5,few,TRBV19,15
CASSSRRAGNQPQHF,TGTGCCAGCAGCTCTAGACGGGCCGGCAATCAGCCCCAGCATTTT,NA,TRBJ1-5,NA,TRBV7-2,15
CASSYSGREISPLHF,TGTGCCAGCAGTTACTCTGGCAGGGAGATTTCCCCCCTCCACTTT,NA,TRBJ1-6,NA,TRBV6-5,15
CASSTVRGEKLFF,TGCGCCAGCAGCACCGTAAGAGGAGAAAAACTGTTTTTT,NA,TRBJ1-4,few,TRBV5-1,13
CASSLGGSNEKLFF,TGTGCCAGCAGCTTAGGGGGGAGTAATGAAAAACTGTTTTTT,NA,TRBJ1-4,many,TRBV7-2,14
CASSTRDGYNSPLHF,TGCGCCAGCAGCACCCGGGACGGGTATAATTCACCCCTCCACTTT,NA,TRBJ1-6,many,TRBV4-3,15
CSVERDFNYGYTF,TGCAGCGTTGAGCGTGACTTTAACTATGGCTACACCTTC,NA,TRBJ1-2,NA,TRBV29-1,13
CSVPRQSIMWNTEAFF,TGCAGCGTCCCTAGACAGAGCATTATGTGGAACACTGAAGCTTTCTTT,NA,TRBJ1-1,many,TRBV29-1,16
CASSTVPVGETQYF,TGTGCCAGCTCAACGGTCCCCGTTGGGGAGACCCAGTACTTC,NA,TRBJ2-5,NA,TRBV18,14
CASSLGTGGYTF,TGTGCCAGCAGCCTAGGGACGGGTGGCTACACCTTC,NA,TRBJ1-2,many,TRBV11-2,12